The T cell receptor (beta chain) described here comes from a study of T cells after yellow fever vaccination (dated by TCRdb to the late 2010s). For context, the study as a whole: Libraries from fractions with low cell numbers were prepared with the SMART-Seq v4 Ultra Low Input RNA kit. To follow T-cell clones before and after primary and booster YFV17D yellow fever vaccination, bulk TCR alpha and beta repertoires were sequenced over time. Two healthy male donors made up the cohort, one aged 18 to 29 years and the other aged 30 to 39 years. Blood samples were taken at several timepoints before and after primary and secondary immunization, and bulk PBMC replicates and cell subsets were isolated. General conclusions and limits of the study: Because abundant contaminating clonotypes from the bulk population could be contained in FACS-sorted repertoires, computational filtering was required. The secondary T-cell response was found to be weaker but faster than the primary response, with a peak reached on day 5 rather than on day 15. A small fraction of clonotypes appeared in both the CD4 and CD8 compartments, likely as a result of convergent recombination. Because the study included only two donors, the extent to which the findings can be generalized is limited. Most clones expanded after primary vaccination (96% of CD4 and 80% to 90% of CD8) were re-detected after the booster, suggesting that broad memory maintenance occurred.

From the cysteine through the phenylalanine, the CDR3 covers 16 amino acids. Only the CDR3 DNA stays, 48 bases, in frame from base 1. V trim: 7 bases; J trim: 5 bases; unmatched bases: 12. Worth noting for this clonotype: Its antigen remains unidentified. No much larger clone is present one base from it, and per-base qualities are unavailable.

This specimen's treatment or condition label, per the study, means: live attenuated yellow fever vaccine strain. At each blood-draw timepoint, two biological replicates of bulk PBMCs were obtained. A standard Ficoll-Paque protocol was used to isolate PBMCs from peripheral blood. TriZol was used to extract RNA from bulk PBMCs, from CD4 and CD8 fractions, and from dextramer-positive and dextramer-negative fractions. TCR cDNA was synthesized by 5'RACE template switching, through which a universal primer site and unique molecular identifiers were introduced. Priming for cDNA synthesis came from both the TCR alpha and TCR beta constant segments. Library amplification used two PCR steps, and the second PCR step added sample barcodes and sequencing adapters. Libraries were sequenced on Illumina HiSeq 2500 (2x100 bp) or NovaSeq (2x150 bp). Concerning the study's data processing: MIGEC was used to demultiplex reads and collapse the reads into UMI consensus sequences, and MiXCR was used for V(D)J alignment. Vaccine-responding clonotypes were defined with edgeR using replicate PBMC samples, requiring FDR below 0.01 and a log2 fold change above 5 up to day 15. Bulk clonotypes were assigned CD4 or CD8 identity according to which sequenced CD4 or CD8 repertoire held them at higher abundance. TCRdb trimmed public reads at Q25 via fastp, called clones via MiXCR and kept in-frame beta chains. Rows are unified per CDR3 protein, each entry keeping the most common DNA and genes. The authors' filters were not applied to this entry. The sample data list 500,000 to 650,000 distinct CDR3 sequences, and about 14% of these were observed just once. The leading ten clones occupy about 14% of the sample.

The rearranged chain carries TRBV12-3 or TRBV12-4 and TRBJ2-1; 9 central nucleotides agree with TRBD2. The sequenced sample was PBMCs, obtained on the day of the yellow fever booster vaccination. This receptor was identified in a man aged 25 to 45 who received the YFV17D yellow fever vaccine. The DNA is as follows: TGTGCCAGCACCATAGGACTAGCGATAAAAGACAATGAGCAGTTCTTC. Protein translation: CASTIGLAIKDNEQFF.